This T cell receptor beta chain came from a study of tumor T cells in aggressive B-cell lymphoma (dated by TCRdb to the late 2010s). Ends trimmed: V by 7 bases, J by 7 bases; bases unmatched to a gene: 9. CDR1 and CDR2 (MNHEY, SVGAGI) derive from the germline V gene. The CDR3 holds 14 amino acids from the cysteine to the phenylalanine. The kept DNA is CDR3 alone, 42 bases in frame from the first base. Libraries were prepared through the immunoSEQ multiplex PCR assay. TCRdb provides this immuneACCESS table in a form limited to in-frame rearrangements. Some clones are lacking; in checked studies, under half of them reflect an unresolved V gene, and why the rest are absent is not known. In this sample the table shows some 1,200 clones, about 83% of which occur a single time. Under 15% of the sample goes to the ten largest clones. As for this clone: Its binding antigen is unknown. The record has no base qualities; no much larger clone is one base away.

This chain is built from TRBV6-5 and TRBJ1-2; the central 10 bases match TRBD1. The receptor was isolated from an adult with diffuse large B cell lymphoma. The specimen was tumor tissue. DNA sequence: TGTGCCAGCAAAGGGCGGGGACAGGGGAGTGGCTACACCTTC. The resulting protein is CASKGRGQGSGYTF.